This T cell receptor (beta chain) emerged from a study of blood T cell repertoires in COVID-19. Study overall: Italy, Spain and the United States were the sources of the convalescent and acute COVID-19 samples. T cells, B-cell-depleted T cells, or PBMCs provided the cDNA or gDNA that served as material.

This clone was found once. Methods used by the authors: Nucleated cell number was recorded as an estimate derived from reference gene primer amplification. TCRdb keeps only in-frame clones here, not all; method: immunoSEQ multiplex PCR. D and trimming were read from the DNA, whereas the V and J calls and clone size are those reported in that table. The profile covers approximately 150,000 clones, with approximately 83% appearing a single time and roughly 3.3% taken by the ten largest. J lost 5 bases, V lost 7 bases, and 8 bases had no gene match. The CDR3 is made up of 14 amino acids. In germline, CDR1 is LNHDA, CDR2 SQIVND (reference sequence).

Sequences were obtained from peripheral blood. The chain is built from TRBV19 and TRBJ1-1; 9 nucleotides line up with TRBD1. The sequence was obtained from a man between 65 and 85 years old with acute or convalescent COVID-19. The CDR3 nucleotides read TGTGCCAGTAATTTTGGGACAGGGCAGACTGAAGCTTTCTTT. This translates into CASNFGTGQTEAFF. The variable domain in full, completed from reference TRBV19 and TRBJ1-1, reads DGGITQSPKYLFRKEGQNVTLSCEQNLNHDAMYWYRQDPGQGLRLIYYSQIVNDFQKGDIAEGYSVSREKKESFPLTVTSAQKNPTAFYLCASNFGTGQTEAFFGQGTRLTVV.